The clone carrying this TCR beta chain showed up just a few times. The antigen is undetermined. The CDR3 loop spans 14 amino acids. Trimming removed 8 bases from V and 3 bases from J; junction bases left unmatched: 10. Germline assignment: CDR1 GTSNPN and CDR2 SVGIG (reference sequence). This entry is derived from a study of OX40 agonist ivuxolimab in advanced cancers. At the level of the study: Patient treatment consisted of intravenous ivuxolimab administration every 2 weeks at 0.01 to 10 mg/kg.

The assay was immunoSEQ multiplex PCR, and TCRdb's table has in-frame clones only and misses some. This sample yields fewer than 70,000 clones, of which more than 70% are seen a single time; 6.1% belongs to the top ten. Whole-study results and caveats: More expanded clones were found, on average, in CD8+ than in CD4+ T cells.

The rearrangement uses TRBV30 and TRBJ1-3, with 7 bases that match TRBD1. Source: CD4+ or CD8+ T cells sorted from blood, taken in a trial of the OX40 agonist ivuxolimab. The sequence was collected from an adult with an advanced solid tumor such as melanoma, head and neck, liver or kidney cancer. CDR3 bases: TGTGCCGGAATCCGGGACAGCTTTGGAAACACCATATATTTT. It yields the protein CAGIRDSFGNTIYF.